A selection of T cell receptor beta chains follows, all from one sample in a study of Ad26.COV2.S vaccination and SARS-CoV-2 variants. Measured with immunoSEQ multiplex PCR; TCRdb has only the in-frame clones, and not every one. Of approximately 340,000 clones listed, 85% are singletons. The sample consisted of peripheral blood, taken in a trial of Ad26.COV2.S vaccine versus placebo. These receptors were obtained from a person between 18 and 59 years old who received the Ad26.COV2.S COVID-19 vaccine or a placebo. Both conserved end residues are trimmed from each CDR3.

TRBV3-1/TRBV3-2,15,ASSRMGDRGQGETQY
TRBV2,14,ASSPDRGYSNQPQH
TRBV7-6,11,ASSSWTRDTQY
TRBV6-1,12,ASSEGGFPYEQY
TRBV5-1,13,ASSIETGTNTEAF
TRBV5-5,13,ASSLEGGGNQPQH
TRBV12-3/TRBV12-4,11,ASSLATGNEQY
TRBV7-6,12,ASSPTGMNTEAF
TRBV5-4,15,ASSLAVGLAANNEQF
TRBV15,13,ATSWRAGGPDTQY
TRBV25-1,13,ASQEAGTGPYEQY
TRBV30,10,AWSVQKSPLH
TRBV4-3,14,ASSQDMVTGDDGYT
TRBV10-3,11,AISAFGTDTQY
TRBV12-5,17,ASGRVSGTGSSYNSPLH
TRBV7-8,13,ASSIEGGRGDTQY
TRBV7-2,13,ASSSLAGSYNEQF
TRBV6-2/TRBV6-3,15,ASSYSAGQGFNQPQH
TRBV7-9,15,ASSPLRTRSSYNEQF
TRBV7-9,14,ASSLALSSSYNEQF
TRBV5-4,12,ASSLGGVGEKLF
TRBV5-8,13,ASSTGTGETYEQY
TRBV9,13,ASSVTGERAYEQY
TRBV16,12,ASSQSAGMTEAF
TRBV12-3/TRBV12-4,11,ASRYRGYEGYT
TRBV18,14,ASSLGTDSSYNEQF